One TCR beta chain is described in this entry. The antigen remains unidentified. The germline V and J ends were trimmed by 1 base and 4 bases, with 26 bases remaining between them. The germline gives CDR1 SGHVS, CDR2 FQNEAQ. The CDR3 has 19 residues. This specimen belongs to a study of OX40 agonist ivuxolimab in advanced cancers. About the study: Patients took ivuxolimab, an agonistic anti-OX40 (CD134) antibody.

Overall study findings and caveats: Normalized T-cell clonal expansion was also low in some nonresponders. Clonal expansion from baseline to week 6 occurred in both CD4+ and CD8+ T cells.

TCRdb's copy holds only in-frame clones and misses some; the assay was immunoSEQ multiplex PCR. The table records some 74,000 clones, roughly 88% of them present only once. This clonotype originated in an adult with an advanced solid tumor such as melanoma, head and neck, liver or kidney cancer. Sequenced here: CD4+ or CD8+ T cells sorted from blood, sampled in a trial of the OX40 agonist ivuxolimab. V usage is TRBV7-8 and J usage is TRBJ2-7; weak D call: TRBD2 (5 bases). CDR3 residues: CASSLGILRVRGDQYEQYF. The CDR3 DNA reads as TGTGCCAGCAGCTTAGGTATTCTTCGGGTACGGGGAGATCAGTACGAGCAGTACTTC.